Shown below are 10 T cell receptor beta chains from a single sample sequenced in a study of T cell responses to AZD1222 COVID-19 vaccine. Some clones are missing from TCRdb's copy, which holds only in-frame ones; the method was immunoSEQ multiplex PCR. This table has approximately 170,000 clones, around 93% appearing once. Sequenced material: peripheral blood, taken on day 0 of AZD1222 vaccination. The receptors here all came from an adult in good health.

The J gene is TRBJ1-5, the V gene TRBV6-5; possibly TRBD1 for D (5 bases). Trimming removed 7 bases at V and 0 bases at J, with 13 bases between. CDR3 length: 15 residues. Germline-derived CDR1 and CDR2 are MNHEY and SVGAGI. The CDR3 here is CASTSDRRSNQPQHF. CDR3 coding DNA: TGTGCCAGCACTAGTGACAGACGTAGCAATCAGCCCCAGCATTTT.

The chain uses TRBV28 and TRBJ2-4, with D unresolved. Trimming took off 5 bases at V and 0 bases at J, with 14 bases between the two ends. Germline CDR1 MDHEN, CDR2 SYDVKM. The CDR3 loop spans 16 amino acids. As DNA, the CDR3 is TGTGCCAGCAGTCCTCCTCCTCGACCAGCCAAAAACATTCAGTACTTC. It is translated as CASSPPPRPAKNIQYF.

CDR3 nucleotide sequence: TGTGCCAGCAGTCCTCTCCCTTGGACTGAAGCTTTCTTT. As protein: CASSPLPWTEAFF. The V and J genes are TRBV6-5 and TRBJ1-1, with D unresolved. The CDR3 has 13 amino acids. Germline CDR1 and CDR2: MNHEY and SVGAGI. Trimming stripped 5 bases from V and 5 bases from J, with 12 bases between.

As regards this clone: At one end, the junction sequence differs from germline, possibly due to a read error. V gene TRBV6-1 combines with J gene TRBJ1-2, with D possibly matching TRBD1 (6 bases). There are 15 residues in the CDR3. Germline V gene lookup returns CDR1 MNHNS and CDR2 SASEGT. The CDR3 DNA follows: TGTGCCAGCATTGAAAGGGGGGGCGCGAACTATGGCTACACCTTC. Protein product: CASIERGGANYGYTF.

The chain couples TRBV7-9 to TRBJ1-2; no reliable D call. This CDR3 contains 18 residues. V dropped 1 base and J dropped 4 bases, with 22 bases sitting between them. The V gene's germline CDR1 is SEHNR and CDR2 FQNEAQ (reference sequence). The CDR3 region is CASSLGSQTLTVAYGYTF. CDR3 sequence (DNA): TGTGCCAGCAGCTTAGGTTCTCAGACCCTAACCGTGGCCTATGGCTACACCTTC.

V and J are TRBV6-1 and TRBJ1-3; D is uncertain. CDR3 length: 14 amino acids. V shed 2 bases and J shed 0 bases, with 5 bases lying between them. Germline CDR1 MNHNS, CDR2 SASEGT. The CDR3 DNA reads TGTGCCAGCAGTGAACGGACCTCTGGAAACACCATATATTTT. Translated, it gives CASSERTSGNTIYF.

Remarks on this clone: A junction end diverges from the germline sequence, so it may reflect a read error. The chain recombines TRBV7-7 with TRBJ2-2, with D perhaps TRBD1 (5 bases). Germline V gives CDR1 SSHAT, CDR2 FNYEAQ (reference sequence). CDR3 length equals 15 residues. This CDR3 reads CASSLGIRQGGELFF. CDR3 in DNA: TGTGCTAGCAGCTTGGGGATTCGGCAGGGCGGGGAGCTGTTTTTT.

J is TRBJ1-6 and V is TRBV5-1, with D perhaps TRBD1 (5 bases). This CDR3 is built from 15 residues. V shed 1 base and J shed 8 bases, with 13 bases lying between them. Germline CDR1 reads SGHRS; CDR2 reads YFSETQ. This chain's CDR3 is CASSLSGGSDSPLHF. As DNA, the CDR3 is TGCGCCAGCAGCTTGTCGGGGGGTAGTGATTCACCCCTCCACTTT.

V gene TRBV18 combines with J gene TRBJ2-7; 7 nucleotides line up with TRBD1. The CDR3 spans 14 residues. Trimming at V came to 3 bases and at J to 3 bases, leaving 5 bases not matched to a gene. Per germline, CDR1 KGHSH and CDR2 LQKENI. The CDR3 sequence is CASSPGQGVYEQYF. The CDR3 DNA reads TGTGCCAGCTCACCTGGTCAGGGGGTCTACGAGCAGTACTTC.

This chain connects TRBV2 to TRBJ1-1; a possible D gene is TRBD1 (6 bases). This CDR3 has 14 residues. Germline CDR1 SNHLY, CDR2 FYNNEI. The V end was cut by 6 bases, the J end by 0 bases, with 11 bases between. CDR3 coding DNA: TGTGCCAGCAGCATGGGACACCTGAACACTGAAGCTTTCTTT. It translates to CASSMGHLNTEAFF.